This T cell receptor beta chain was recovered during a study of blood T cell repertoires in COVID-19. As for the study in general: Acute and convalescent COVID-19 specimens originated in the United States, Italy and Spain. The analysed material was cDNA or gDNA that came from T cells, B-cell-depleted T cells, or PBMCs.

The CDR3 runs to 16 residues. Germline V CDR1 and CDR2: MNHEY, SVGEGT. V was pared by 6 bases and J by 9 bases, with 12 bases of the junction left unmatched. Original methodology: Amplification with reference gene primers provided the estimates of nucleated cell counts. Here immunoSEQ multiplex PCR was the method, and the copy in TCRdb shows in-frame clones only, minus some. Clone size and V and J calls were adopted from that table, with D and trimming inferred from the DNA. The table lists under 140,000 clones, approximately 82% of them singletons, with 3% to 4% in the top ten. Specimen: peripheral blood. This TCR was sampled from a woman aged 80 or over with acute or convalescent COVID-19. The chain joins TRBV6-2 or TRBV6-3 to TRBJ2-1; 12 bases agree with TRBD2. The chain's CDR3 is CASSPGLGLAGSEQFF. The CDR3 nucleotides are TGTGCCAGCAGCCCTGGCCTCGGACTAGCGGGAAGTGAGCAGTTCTTC.